A single sample gave rise to the 23 T cell receptor beta chains below, sequenced in a study of cytomegalovirus exposure and HLA in healthy donors. PCR involved 60 Vbeta and 13 Jbeta primers. Produced via immunoSEQ multiplex PCR; TCRdb's table is partial and in-frame only. The sample records approximately 120,000 clones, 70% to 80% being singletons. Specimen: PBMCs. The receptors here all came from a man in his forties in good health and CMV-seronegative.

The V and J genes are TRBV6-1 and TRBJ1-1; D is perhaps TRBD1 (6 bases). Germline CDR1 MNHNS, CDR2 SASEGT. This CDR3 comprises 14 residues. V was clipped by 7 bases and J by 3 bases, with 15 bases between them. This CDR3 is CASIGGVSYTEAFF. CDR3 DNA: TGTGCCAGCATAGGGGGGGTTAGCTACACTGAAGCTTTCTTT.

V is TRBV28 and J is TRBJ2-7; 11 bases map to TRBD1. CDR3 length: 16 amino acids. V trimming: 3 bases; J trimming: 2 bases; junction bases outside the gene matches: 6. Germline lookup yields CDR1 MDHEN and CDR2 SYDVKM. The DNA for the CDR3 is TGTGCCAGCAGTTTGGTCCGGGACAGGGGGACCTACGAGCAGTACTTC. Translating gives CASSLVRDRGTYEQYF.

The gene calls are TRBV9 and TRBJ2-3; unclear D gene. V was cut by 1 base and J by 2 bases, with 8 bases left in between. The CDR3 runs to 14 residues. Germline V gene sequence: CDR1 SGDLS, CDR2 YYNGEE. Written as DNA, the CDR3 is TGTGCCAGCAGCGTATCCTTTATCACAGATACGCAGTATTTT. This encodes CASSVSFITDTQYF. Supplemented by reference TRBV9 and TRBJ2-3, the full variable domain reads DSGVTQTPKHLITATGQRVTLRCSPRSGDLSVYWYQQSLDQGLQFLIQYYNGEERAKGNILERFSAQQFPDLHSELNLSSLELGDSALYFCASSVSFITDTQYFGPGTRLTVL.

The CDR3: CASGNPGAGNTIYF. The CDR3 nucleotides read TGTGCCAGCGGCAACCCGGGGGCTGGAAACACCATATATTTT. The chain combines TRBV6-1 with TRBJ1-3; tentatively, D is TRBD1 (5 bases). CDR1 is MNHNS and CDR2 is SASEGT in the germline V gene. V gave up 8 bases and J gave up 2 bases, with 13 bases separating them. The CDR3 sequence is 14 residues long.

The rearrangement joins TRBV21-1 to TRBJ1-2; the table's D call TRBD1 went unverified against the DNA. TRBV21-1 is a recognized pseudogene. The CDR3 covers 15 residues. The CDR3 DNA sequence: TGTGCCAGCAGCAAAGGGATCACAGGAGTCTATGGCTACACCTTC. This gives the protein CASSKGITGVYGYTF.

The sample holds a few counts of this clone. The chain has TRBV9 and TRBJ2-3, with TRBD2 as a possible D gene (6 bases). The CDR3 is 14 amino acids. In germline, CDR1 is SGDLS, CDR2 YYNGEE. V dropped 4 bases and J dropped 2 bases, with 11 bases sitting between them. CDR3 sequence reads: CASSPRGNTDTQYF. In DNA, the CDR3 is TGTGCCAGCAGCCCGCGGGGAAACACAGATACGCAGTATTTT.

This clone is a singleton in its sample. CDR3 region: CSVIHPYQETQYF. CDR3 DNA sequence: TGCAGCGTTATACACCCGTACCAAGAGACCCAGTACTTC. The chain is built from TRBV29-1 and TRBJ2-5; D uncertain. The CDR3 is 13 amino acids. Germline V gene data show CDR1 as SQVTM and CDR2 as ANQGSEA. V lost 5 bases, J lost 0 bases, and 10 bases lay in between.

The V gene is TRBV6-5, the J gene TRBJ2-7; D not resolved. Germline lookup yields CDR1 MNHEY and CDR2 SVGAGI. V lost 8 bases and J 7 bases, leaving 24 bases between the germline ends. The CDR3 is made up of 15 amino acids. The CDR3 region has the DNA TGTGCCAGCGCGAACCTCGACAAGGTCGCTGGGGAGCAGTACTTC. This gives the protein CASANLDKVAGEQYF.

This clone showed up just once. The chain recombines TRBV4-1 with TRBJ2-3, with D possibly TRBD1 on 6 matching bases. This CDR3 has 15 amino acids. Deletions cut 4 bases from V and 5 bases from J, with 16 bases between. Germline lookup yields CDR1 MGHRA and CDR2 YSYEKL. As DNA, the CDR3 is TGCGCCAGCAGCCTGGGGTCAGGGGTGGGAGATACGCAGTATTTT. Amino acids: CASSLGSGVGDTQYF.

Of note for this clone: The same CDR3 also results from other DNA sequences found in this sample. The chain is built from TRBV6-5 and TRBJ1-1, with D unresolved. The germline CDR1 and CDR2 sequences are MNHEY and SVGAGI. Trimming removed 6 bases at V and 11 bases at J, with 16 bases between. The CDR3 has 12 amino acids. The CDR3, as DNA: TGTGCCAGCAGCCCCGATAGAGGGCTGGCTTTCTTT. Translated, it gives CASSPDRGLAFF.

This chain links TRBV9 with TRBJ2-7; D might be TRBD1 (6 bases). The CDR3 is made up of 12 amino acids. Trimming removed 4 bases at V and 6 bases at J, with 11 bases between. The germline CDR1 and CDR2 sequences are SGDLS and YYNGEE. Here the CDR3 DNA reads TGTGCCAGCAGCACACAGGGCGGCGAGCAGTACTTC. Translating gives CASSTQGGEQYF.

The rearrangement uses TRBV19 and TRBJ1-2, with TRBD1 matching over 7 bases. Germline CDR1 LNHDA, CDR2 SQIVND (reference sequence). Trimming at V came to 8 bases and at J to 4 bases, leaving 7 bases not matched to a gene. The CDR3 has 13 residues. DNA of the CDR3: TGTGCCAGTGAGGGGGCGCCTTCCTATGGCTACACCTTC. Translating gives CASEGAPSYGYTF.

Only a few counts were recorded for this clone. This rearrangement joins TRBV6-1 to TRBJ1-6, with D possibly being TRBD1 (5 bases). V was clipped by 6 bases and J by 0 bases, with 9 bases between them. The germline V gene encodes CDR1 MNHNS and CDR2 SASEGT. The CDR3 spans 15 residues. CDR3 in amino acids: CASRRQSSYNSPLHF. CDR3 sequence (DNA): TGTGCCAGCAGAAGACAGAGCTCCTATAATTCACCCCTCCACTTT.

This chain uses TRBV7-2 with TRBJ2-7, with TRBD2 as a possible D gene (5 bases). The CDR3 sequence is 14 residues long. CDR1 and CDR2 (germline): SGHTA, FQGNSA. V lost 4 bases and J lost 2, with 12 bases in between. The CDR3 sequence is CASSSRVFPYEQYF. The CDR3 bases are TGTGCCAGCAGCTCGCGGGTTTTCCCCTACGAGCAGTACTTC.

The count of this clone is one. CDR3 sequence: CASSLTGPNSGYTF. The CDR3 bases are TGTGCCAGCAGCTTAACGGGTCCAAACAGCGGCTACACCTTC. The V gene is TRBV7-3, the J gene TRBJ1-2; D remains unclear. Germline CDR1 and CDR2: SGHTA and FQGTGA. V lost 0 bases and J lost 8, with 13 bases in between. The CDR3 extends over 14 amino acids. Combining the CDR3 with reference TRBV7-3 and TRBJ1-2 gives the whole variable domain GAGVSQTPSNKVTEKGKYVELRCDPISGHTALYWYRQSLGQGPEFLIYFQGTGAADDSGLPNDRFFAVRPEGSVSTLKIQRTERGDSAVYLCASSLTGPNSGYTFGSGTRLTVV.

The chain combines TRBV18 with TRBJ2-5; 8 bases agree with TRBD1. The junction had 5 bases not matched to a gene; V was cut back by 3 bases and J by 2 bases. CDR3 size: 15 residues. Germline loops: CDR1 KGHSH, CDR2 LQKENI. CDR3 sequence reads: CASSPTRQGQETQYF. The CDR3 nucleotides are TGTGCCAGCTCACCCACCCGACAGGGGCAAGAGACCCAGTACTTC. The full variable domain, rest sourced from reference TRBV18 and TRBJ2-5, is NAGVMQNPRHLVRRRGQEARLRCSPMKGHSHVYWYRQLPEEGLKFMVYLQKENIIDESGMPKERFSAEFPKEGPSILRIQQVVRGDSAAYFCASSPTRQGQETQYFGPGTRLLVL.

V usage is TRBV9 and J usage is TRBJ1-2, with D uncertain. The CDR3 contains 14 residues. The germline V and J ends were trimmed by 3 bases and 2 bases, with 11 bases remaining between them. Germline CDR1 is SGDLS and CDR2 is YYNGEE. The DNA of the CDR3 is TGTGCCAGCAGCGCAGGAGGCAAAAACTATGGCTACACCTTC. This gives the protein CASSAGGKNYGYTF.

V and J are TRBV29-1 and TRBJ2-1, with D perhaps TRBD1 (6 bases). Deletions cut 5 bases from V and 2 bases from J, with 13 bases between. CDR1 SQVTM and CDR2 ANQGSEA come from the germline V gene. This CDR3 comprises 14 residues. The CDR3 sequence: CSVMGTPTYNEQFF. The CDR3 bases are TGCAGCGTTATGGGGACACCCACCTACAATGAGCAGTTCTTC.

The count of this clone is one. The chain uses TRBV5-1 and TRBJ1-1; 7 nucleotides align to TRBD1. Germline V gives CDR1 SGHRS, CDR2 YFSETQ. With V trimmed by 4 bases and J by 2 bases, 8 bases remained unmatched. The CDR3 is made up of 15 amino acids. The CDR3 loop reads CASSRTTGLNTEAFF. Written as DNA, the CDR3 is TGCGCCAGCAGCCGGACGACAGGGTTAAACACTGAAGCTTTCTTT.

CDR3 in DNA: TGTGCCAGCAGTTTGTCAGATAACTCTGGAAACACCATATATTTT. Translated, it gives CASSLSDNSGNTIYF. J is TRBJ1-3 and V is TRBV28, with D unresolved. Germline V gene sequence: CDR1 MDHEN, CDR2 SYDVKM. The CDR3 spans 15 residues. The V and J ends lost 3 bases and 0 bases respectively, with 9 bases between them.

The chain joins TRBV7-6 to TRBJ1-1; tentatively, D is TRBD1 (6 bases). The CDR3 totals 14 residues. Trimming stripped 0 bases from V and 4 bases from J, with 9 bases between. The germline gives CDR1 SGHVS, CDR2 FNYEAQ. The CDR3 DNA sequence: TGTGCCAGCAGCTTAGCGGAAGGGGGCACTGAAGCTTTCTTT. Amino acid sequence: CASSLAEGGTEAFF. Combining the CDR3 with reference TRBV7-6 and TRBJ1-1 gives the whole variable domain GAGVSQSPRYKVTKRGQDVALRCDPISGHVSLYWYRQALGQGPEFLTYFNYEAQQDKSGLPNDRFSAERPEGSISTLTIQRTEQRDSAMYRCASSLAEGGTEAFFGQGTRLTVV.

The chain employs TRBV6-1 and TRBJ2-6, with a tentative D call TRBD1 (6 bases). The V gene lost 7 bases and the J gene lost 3 bases, with 13 bases spanning the gap. This CDR3 spans 15 amino acids. Germline CDR1 reads MNHNS; CDR2 reads SASEGT. CDR3 sequence (DNA): TGTGCCAGCACGGCAGGGGTGGTTGGGGCCAACGTCCTGACTTTC. This gives the protein CASTAGVVGANVLTF.

V gene TRBV30 combines with J gene TRBJ1-5; D unresolved. The germline V gene has CDR1 GTSNPN and CDR2 SVGIG (reference sequence). This CDR3 is 13 amino acids long. V was shortened by 3 bases and J by 5 bases, with 11 bases between the two germline ends. CDR3 in DNA: TGTGCCTGGAGCCCCGCGGAGTATCAGCCCCAGCATTTT. As protein: CAWSPAEYQPQHF. The variable domain in full, with the rest retrieved from reference TRBV30 and TRBJ1-5, is SQTIHQWPATLVQPVGSPLSLECTVEGTSNPNLYWYRQAAGRGLQLLFYSVGIGQISSEVPQNLSASRPQDRQFILSSKKLLLSDSGFYLCAWSPAEYQPQHFGDGTRLSIL.